Reported below is one T cell receptor beta chain. This sample is drawn from a study of cytomegalovirus exposure and HLA in healthy donors. The donors were healthy bone marrow donors. The V and J ends lost 0 bases and 4 bases, in that order; junction bases with no gene match: 9. CDR3 size: 18 residues. Germline V lookup: CDR1 SEHNR, CDR2 FQNEAQ (reference sequence). PCR was performed using 60 Vbeta and 13 Jbeta primers. TCRdb's copy holds only in-frame clones and misses some; the assay was immunoSEQ multiplex PCR. The table has about 150,000 clones, around 82% seen once. The sequencing sample was made of PBMCs. The V gene is TRBV7-9, the J gene TRBJ2-3; TRBD2 matches at 11 bases. The receptor was derived from a woman aged 50 to 60 in good health and CMV-seropositive. The CDR3 loop reads CASSLATSGAGRADTQYF. CDR3 coding DNA: TGTGCCAGCAGCTTAGCGACTAGCGGGGCGGGCCGGGCAGATACGCAGTATTTT.